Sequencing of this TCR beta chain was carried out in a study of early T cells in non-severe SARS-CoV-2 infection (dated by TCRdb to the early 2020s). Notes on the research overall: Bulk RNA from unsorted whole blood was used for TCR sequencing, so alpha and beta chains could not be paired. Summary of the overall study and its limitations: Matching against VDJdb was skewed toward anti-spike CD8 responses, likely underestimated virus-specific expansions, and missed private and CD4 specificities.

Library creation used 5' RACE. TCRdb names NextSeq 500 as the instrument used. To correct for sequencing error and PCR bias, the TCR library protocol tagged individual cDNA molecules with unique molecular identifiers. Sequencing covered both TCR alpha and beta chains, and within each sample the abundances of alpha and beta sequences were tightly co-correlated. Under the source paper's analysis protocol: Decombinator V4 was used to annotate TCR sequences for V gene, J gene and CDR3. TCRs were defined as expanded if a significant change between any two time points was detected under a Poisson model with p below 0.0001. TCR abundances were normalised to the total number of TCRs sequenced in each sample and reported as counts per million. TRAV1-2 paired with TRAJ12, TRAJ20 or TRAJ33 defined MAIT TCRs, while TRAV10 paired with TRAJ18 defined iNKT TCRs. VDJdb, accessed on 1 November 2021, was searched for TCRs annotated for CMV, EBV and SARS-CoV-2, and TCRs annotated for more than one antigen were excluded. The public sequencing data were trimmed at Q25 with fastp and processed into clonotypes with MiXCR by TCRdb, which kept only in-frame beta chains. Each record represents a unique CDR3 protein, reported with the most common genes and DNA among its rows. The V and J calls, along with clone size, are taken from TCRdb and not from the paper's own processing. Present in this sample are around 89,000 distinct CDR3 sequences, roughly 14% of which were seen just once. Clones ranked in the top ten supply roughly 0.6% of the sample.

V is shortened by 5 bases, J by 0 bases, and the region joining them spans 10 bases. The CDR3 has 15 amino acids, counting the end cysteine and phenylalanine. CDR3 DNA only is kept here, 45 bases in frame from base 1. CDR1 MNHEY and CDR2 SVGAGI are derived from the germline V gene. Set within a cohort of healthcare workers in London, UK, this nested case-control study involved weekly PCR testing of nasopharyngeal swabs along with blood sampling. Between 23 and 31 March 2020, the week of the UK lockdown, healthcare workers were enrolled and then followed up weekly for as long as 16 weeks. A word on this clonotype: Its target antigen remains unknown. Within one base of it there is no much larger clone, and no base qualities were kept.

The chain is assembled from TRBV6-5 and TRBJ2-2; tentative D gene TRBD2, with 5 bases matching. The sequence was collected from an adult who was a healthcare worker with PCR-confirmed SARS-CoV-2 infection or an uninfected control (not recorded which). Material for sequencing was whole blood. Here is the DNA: TGTGCCAGCAGTACCAGAGCGGCGAACACCGGGGAGCTGTTTTTT. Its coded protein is CASSTRAANTGELFF.